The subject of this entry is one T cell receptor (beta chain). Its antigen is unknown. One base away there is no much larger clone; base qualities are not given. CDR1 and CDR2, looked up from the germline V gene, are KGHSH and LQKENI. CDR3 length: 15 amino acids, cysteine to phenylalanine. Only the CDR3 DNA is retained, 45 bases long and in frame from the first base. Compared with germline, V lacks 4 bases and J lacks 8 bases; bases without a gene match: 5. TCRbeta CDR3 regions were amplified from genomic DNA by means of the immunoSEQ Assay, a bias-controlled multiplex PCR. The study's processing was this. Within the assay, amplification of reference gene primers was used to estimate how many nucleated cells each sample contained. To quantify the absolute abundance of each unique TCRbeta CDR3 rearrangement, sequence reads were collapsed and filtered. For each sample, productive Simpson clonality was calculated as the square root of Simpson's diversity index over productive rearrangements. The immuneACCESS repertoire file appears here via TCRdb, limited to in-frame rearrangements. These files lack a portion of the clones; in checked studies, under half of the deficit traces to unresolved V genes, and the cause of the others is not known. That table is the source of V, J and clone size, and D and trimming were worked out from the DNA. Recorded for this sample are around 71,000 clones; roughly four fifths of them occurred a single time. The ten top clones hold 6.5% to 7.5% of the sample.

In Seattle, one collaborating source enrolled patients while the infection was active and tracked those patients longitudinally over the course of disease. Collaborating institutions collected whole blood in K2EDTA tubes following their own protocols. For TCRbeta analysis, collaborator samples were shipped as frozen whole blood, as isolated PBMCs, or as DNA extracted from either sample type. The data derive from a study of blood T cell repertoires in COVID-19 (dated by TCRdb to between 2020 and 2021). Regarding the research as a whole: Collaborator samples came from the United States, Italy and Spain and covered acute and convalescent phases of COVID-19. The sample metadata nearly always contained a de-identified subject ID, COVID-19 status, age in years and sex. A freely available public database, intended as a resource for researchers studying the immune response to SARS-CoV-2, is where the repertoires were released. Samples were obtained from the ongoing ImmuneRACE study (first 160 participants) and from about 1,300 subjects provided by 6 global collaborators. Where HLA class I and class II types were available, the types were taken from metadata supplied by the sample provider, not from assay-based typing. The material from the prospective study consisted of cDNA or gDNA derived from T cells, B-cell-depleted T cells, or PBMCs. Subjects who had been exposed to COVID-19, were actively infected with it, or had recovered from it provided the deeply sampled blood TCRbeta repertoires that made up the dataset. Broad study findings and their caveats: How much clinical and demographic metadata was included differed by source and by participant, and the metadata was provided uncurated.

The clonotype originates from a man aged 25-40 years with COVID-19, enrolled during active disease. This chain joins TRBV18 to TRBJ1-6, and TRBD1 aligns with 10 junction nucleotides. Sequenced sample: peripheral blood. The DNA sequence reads TGTGCCAGCTCACTGACAGGGGGCGCCGATTCACCCCTCCACTTT. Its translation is CASSLTGGADSPLHF.